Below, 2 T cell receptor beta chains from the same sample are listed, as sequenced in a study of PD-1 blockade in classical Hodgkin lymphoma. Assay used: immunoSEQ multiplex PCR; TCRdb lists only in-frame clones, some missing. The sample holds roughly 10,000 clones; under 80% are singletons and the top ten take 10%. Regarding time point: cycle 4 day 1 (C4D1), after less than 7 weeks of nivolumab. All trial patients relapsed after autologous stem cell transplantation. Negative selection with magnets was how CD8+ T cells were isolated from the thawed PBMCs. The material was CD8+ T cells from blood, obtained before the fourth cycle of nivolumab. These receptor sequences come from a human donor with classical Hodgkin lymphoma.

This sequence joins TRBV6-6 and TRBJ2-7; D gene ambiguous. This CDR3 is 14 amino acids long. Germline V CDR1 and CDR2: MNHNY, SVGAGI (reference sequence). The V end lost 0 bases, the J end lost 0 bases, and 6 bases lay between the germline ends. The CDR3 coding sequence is TGTGCCAGCAGTTACTCGTCAGGCTCCTACGAGCAGTACTTC. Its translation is CASSYSSGSYEQYF.

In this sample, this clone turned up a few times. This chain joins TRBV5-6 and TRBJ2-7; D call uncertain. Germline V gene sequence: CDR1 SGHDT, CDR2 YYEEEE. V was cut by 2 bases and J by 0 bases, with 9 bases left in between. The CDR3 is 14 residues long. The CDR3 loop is CASSLPGSSYEQYF. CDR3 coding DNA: TGTGCCAGCAGCTTACCGGGCAGCTCCTACGAGCAGTACTTC.